This is a list of T cell receptor beta chains from one sample in a study of shared clonotypes between healthy human individuals. TCRdb keeps only in-frame clones here, not all; method: immunoSEQ multiplex PCR. The table lists approximately 1,000,000 clones, approximately 77% of them singletons, with about 0.94% in the top ten. Material for sequencing was memory CD4+ T cells from PBMCs. The receptor source for this set is a man aged 18 to 30 in good health. Some clones in this sample may be carry-over from other donors' samples. CDR3s include the opening cysteine and the closing phenylalanine or tryptophan. The order of the fields is CDR3 length, D gene, J gene, V gene, clone size, CDR3 DNA, CDR3 protein. The D gene is left open where the match is weak. A row's size may be missing; if present it is once, few, many or a size class.

15	TRBD1	TRBJ2-7	TRBV5-6	NA	TGTGCCAGCAGCCCCAGGACAGGGGGGTGGTACGAGCAGTACTTC	CASSPRTGGWYEQYF
15	NA	TRBJ2-3	TRBV4-3	NA	TGCGCCAGCAGCCATTCAGGGAGTTCCGCAGATACGCAGTATTTT	CASSHSGSSADTQYF
14	TRBD1	TRBJ1-5	TRBV6-6	NA	TGTGCCAGCAGGGCAGGGGGAGTCGGTCAGCCCCAGCATTTT	CASRAGGVGQPQHF
13	TRBD1	TRBJ1-2	TRBV10-3	NA	TGTGCCACAAATCCAGACAGGGCAGGAGGCTACACCTTC	CATNPDRAGGYTF
17	NA	TRBJ2-5	TRBV5-1	NA	TGCGCCAGCAGCTTGCGGGCTTCCGAGTTGATCGGGGAGACCCAGTACTTC	CASSLRASELIGETQYF
13	NA	TRBJ2-7	TRBV13	NA	TGTGCCAGCAGCTTATTCACATCCTACGAGCAGTACTTC	CASSLFTSYEQYF
18	TRBD1	TRBJ2-5	TRBV7-9	NA	TGTGCCAGCAGCCGTGGTGTTGGGACAGGGGGTACCCAAGAGACCCAGTACTTC	CASSRGVGTGGTQETQYF
15	NA	TRBJ1-4	TRBV4-2	NA	TGTGCCAGCAGCCCCCAGCCCGGGATGGGCGAAAAACTGTTTTTT	CASSPQPGMGEKLFF
16	TRBD1	TRBJ1-2	TRBV6-1	NA	TGTGCCAGCAGGGAAACAGGGGACAGCCTAGGCTATGGCTACACCTTC	CASRETGDSLGYGYTF
15	NA	TRBJ1-1	TRBV19	NA	TGTGCCAGTAGCATTTTGGGGGGCTTGAACACTGAAGCTTTCTTT	CASSILGGLNTEAFF
15	NA	TRBJ1-2	TRBV18	NA	TGTGCCAGCTCACCACCGGGAAACGACAGGTCGGGCTACACCTTC	CASSPPGNDRSGYTF
18	TRBD1	TRBJ2-6	TRBV5-1	NA	TGCGCCAGCAGCAGGGACAGTCGGGGCGTTGGTGGGGCCGACGTCCTGACTTTC	CASSRDSRGVGGADVLTF
14	TRBD2	TRBJ2-2	TRBV2	NA	TGTGCCAGCAAACGGGACTATAACACCGGGGAGCTGTTTTTT	CASKRDYNTGELFF
14	TRBD2	TRBJ2-3	TRBV5-1	NA	TGCGCCAGCAGGGGACTAGCGGTGGTAGATACGCAGTATTTT	CASRGLAVVDTQYF
15	NA	TRBJ2-3	TRBV11-2	few	TGTGCCAGCAGCGTTGGGGCCTATAGCACAGATACGCAGTATTTT	CASSVGAYSTDTQYF
12	NA	TRBJ1-1	TRBV10-3	NA	TGTGCCATCAGTGTAAGTCCCCCCGTGGCTTTCTTT	CAISVSPPVAFF
17	TRBD2	TRBJ2-3	TRBV28	NA	TGTGCCAGCAGTCAAAGACCCACCGGGGGGGGCACAGATACGCAGTATTTT	CASSQRPTGGGTDTQYF
13	NA	TRBJ1-1	TRBV6-4	NA	TGTGCCAGCAGCCCCGTCGCACAGGGATTGGCTTTCTTT	CASSPVAQGLAFF
13	TRBD1	TRBJ1-2	TRBV6-1	NA	TGTGCCAGTGAACAGGGGGCTTGGTATGGCTACACCTTC	CASEQGAWYGYTF
13	NA	TRBJ2-3	TRBV6-6	few	TGTGCCACCAGGGACCCCGGCACAGATACGCAGTATTTT	CATRDPGTDTQYF
16	NA	TRBJ2-1	TRBV7-3	few	TGTGCCAGCAGCTTACAACGGATTAGCTCCTACAATGAGCAGTTCTTC	CASSLQRISSYNEQFF
15	NA	TRBJ2-5	TRBV11-3	NA	TGTGCCAGCAGCCCCGGGATAGCCGTCCAAGAGACCCAGTACTTC	CASSPGIAVQETQYF
15	NA	TRBJ2-6	TRBV29-1	NA	TGCAGCGTCGCCTCACGGCACTCTGGGGCCAACGTCCTGACTTTC	CSVASRHSGANVLTF
17	TRBD1	TRBJ2-7	TRBV27	NA	TGTGCCAGCATTTTAAGTATCCGGGACAGGGTTGCCCACGAGCAGTACTTC	CASILSIRDRVAHEQYF
11	NA	TRBJ1-1	TRBV7-9	NA	TGTGCCAGCAGCTTACTGCAGGAAGCTTTCTTT	CASSLLQEAFF
13	TRBD1	TRBJ2-7	TRBV5-6	NA	TGTGCCAGCAGCTGGACAGGGCGCGACGAGCAGTACTTC	CASSWTGRDEQYF
15	TRBD2	TRBJ2-4	TRBV7-2	NA	TGTGCCAGCGGTACGGCTAGCGGGAGTATCAACATTCAGTACTTC	CASGTASGSINIQYF
16	NA	TRBJ2-1	TRBV28	NA	TGTGCCAGCAGCCCATCGGGTCGGACAGTCTACAATGAGCAGTTCTTC	CASSPSGRTVYNEQFF
14	NA	TRBJ1-5	TRBV18	NA	TGTGCCAGCTCACCCGGACTCAGCAATCAGCCCCAGCATTTT	CASSPGLSNQPQHF
16	NA	TRBJ2-7	TRBV7-2	NA	TGTGCCAGCAGCCCGGCGGTAGGGCAGGCACCCTACGAGCAGTACTTC	CASSPAVGQAPYEQYF
15	TRBD2	TRBJ2-5	TRBV11-2	NA	TGTGCCAGCAGCTTAGAAGGCGGGAGGTCCCAGACCCAGTACTTC	CASSLEGGRSQTQYF
13	NA	TRBJ1-2	TRBV30	NA	TGTGCCTGGAGTGCCAGGGGACAACATGGCTACACCTTC	CAWSARGQHGYTF
15	TRBD1	TRBJ1-1	TRBV2	NA	TGTGCCAGCAGTGAAGCGGACAGGGGCAACTTTGAAGCTTTCTTT	CASSEADRGNFEAFF
15	NA	TRBJ1-4	TRBV2	NA	TGTGCCAGCAGTGTGAGGGCGGCCGTTGAAGGAAAACTGTTTTTT	CASSVRAAVEGKLFF
13	NA	TRBJ1-2	TRBV2	NA	TGTGCCAGCAGCTCGGACGGTAACTATGGCTACACCTTC	CASSSDGNYGYTF
16	TRBD1	TRBJ1-2	TRBV5-1	once	TGCGCCAGCAGCTTGAGGGGGCAGGGAAAGGACTATGGCTACACCTTC	CASSLRGQGKDYGYTF
14	NA	TRBJ1-5	TRBV4-1	NA	TGCGCCAGCAGCCAATTGCAGAACAATCAGCCCCAGCATTTT	CASSQLQNNQPQHF
12	TRBD1	TRBJ2-1	TRBV29-1	NA	TGCAGGACGGACAGGGTTGGAGGGGAGCAGTTCTTC	CRTDRVGGEQFF
18	TRBD2	TRBJ2-7	TRBV6-1	few	TGTGCCAGCAGTGAAAGGCTAGCGGCCCCGGGGAGCTCCTACGAGCAGTACTTC	CASSERLAAPGSSYEQYF
16	TRBD1	TRBJ1-1	TRBV5-1	NA	TGCGCCAGCAGCCCGACCCGGACAGGGGGTGTCACTGAAGCTTTCTTT	CASSPTRTGGVTEAFF
14	TRBD2	TRBJ2-1	TRBV7-3	NA	TGTGCCAGCAGCTCCACCAGCGGGAGCAATGAGCAGTTCTTC	CASSSTSGSNEQFF
15	TRBD2	TRBJ2-1	TRBV7-2	NA	TGTGCCAGCAGTCAGGGACTAGCCGCCCTAAATGAGCAGTTCTTC	CASSQGLAALNEQFF
14	NA	TRBJ1-4	TRBV7-2	NA	TGTGCCAGCACCCAGGGGCAGGGCGGCGAAAAACTGTTTTTT	CASTQGQGGEKLFF
13	NA	TRBJ1-5	TRBV2	NA	TGTGCCAGCAGTGTCCAGGGACAAGAGCCCCAGCATTTT	CASSVQGQEPQHF
15	TRBD1	TRBJ2-2	TRBV6-1	many	TGTGCCAGCAGTAGACAGGGGGCGGTCACCGGGGAGCTGTTTTTT	CASSRQGAVTGELFF
14	NA	TRBJ2-5	TRBV19	NA	TGTGCCAGTAGTCCTTCCGTTACGCGGAGGGCACCTTACTTC	CASSPSVTRRAPYF
14	NA	TRBJ2-7	TRBV11-2	NA	TGTGCCAGCAGCCCCTCGGAGGTCTCCTACGAGCAGTACTTC	CASSPSEVSYEQYF
10	NA	TRBJ1-2	TRBV20-1	few	TGCAGTGCGTCGGACTATGGCTACACCTTC	CSASDYGYTF
18	NA	TRBJ1-4	TRBV5-1	NA	TGCGCCAGCAGCTTGCCTCCTAGAGAAGGGTCGGCTAATGAAAAACTGTTTTTT	CASSLPPREGSANEKLFF
14	TRBD1	TRBJ2-1	TRBV30	NA	TGTGCCTGGAGAACAGGGGGCGGCTACAATGAGCAGTTCTTC	CAWRTGGGYNEQFF
16	NA	TRBJ2-2	TRBV10-3	NA	TGTGCCATCAGTGAGTCCGAGGCGCTGAACACCGGGGAGCTGTTTTTT	CAISESEALNTGELFF
13	TRBD1	TRBJ2-7	TRBV5-1	NA	TGCGCCAGCAGCGACAGGGTTTCCGTCGAGCAGTACTTC	CASSDRVSVEQYF
17	TRBD1	TRBJ2-4	TRBV28	NA	TGTGCCAGCAGTTTGCATCCAGGGGGCGTTGAAGGAAACATTCAGTACTTC	CASSLHPGGVEGNIQYF
15	NA	TRBJ2-3	TRBV29-1	NA	TGCAGCGTTGTGGCTAGCGGAGGGGGGGCAGATACGCAGTATTTT	CSVVASGGGADTQYF